Listed here are 10 T cell receptor beta chains from one sample, sequenced in a study of blood T cells in healthy people across ages. With a J-beta primer mix and a sample-barcoded 5' primer, a second PCR ran about 7 to 12 cycles. Using its own MiXCR run on the 5' RACE reads, TCRdb lists one record per CDR3 protein. Of approximately 2,000,000 distinct CDR3 sequences in the sample, about two fifths were seen once. Material: blood. These TCRs come from a human donor in good health.

The V gene is TRBV7-9, the J gene TRBJ1-1; 8 nucleotides line up with TRBD1. The CDR3 consists of 13 residues. The J segment lost 6 bases and the V segment lost 10 bases, leaving 10 bases of the junction unmatched. The germline gives CDR1 SEHNR, CDR2 FQNEAQ (reference sequence). The CDR3 DNA sequence: TGTGCCACCCAGGACAGGGACAGAGCTGAAGCTTTCTTT. It yields the protein CATQDRDRAEAFF.

V and J are TRBV7-8 and TRBJ2-4; the match to TRBD1 covers 12 bases. The V segment lost 2 bases and the J segment 8 bases; nucleotides outside the gene matches: 25. The CDR3 consists of 22 residues. CDR1 is SGHVS, CDR2 FQNEAQ, per germline. The CDR3 sequence is CASSLIGLGVRGQGAPRDIQYF. In nucleotides, the CDR3 is TGTGCCAGCAGCTTAATAGGGTTAGGGGTTAGGGGACAGGGGGCGCCCCGAGACATTCAGTACTTC.

The chain employs TRBV5-1 and TRBJ2-1; 12 bases are shared with TRBD2. The V gene end was trimmed by 1 base and the J gene end by 10 bases; junction bases not matched to a gene: 9. The CDR3 is 16 amino acids. Looked up from germline, CDR1 is SGHRS and CDR2 is YFSETQ. Here the CDR3 reads CASSLLTSGGSEEQFF. CDR3 nucleotide sequence: TGCGCCAGCAGCTTGCTGACTAGCGGGGGATCGGAGGAGCAGTTCTTC.

The chain recombines TRBV28 with TRBJ2-7, with D maybe TRBD2 (5 bases). V was shortened by 2 bases and J by 4 bases, with 15 bases between the two germline ends. CDR1 is MDHEN and CDR2 is SYDVKM in the germline V gene. The CDR3 has 15 residues. The CDR3 region is CASSLPASWRYEQYF. CDR3 coding DNA: TGTGCCAGCAGTTTACCCGCCTCCTGGAGGTACGAGCAGTACTTC.

The J gene is TRBJ1-2, the V gene TRBV9, with 10 bases aligning to TRBD1. V shed 3 bases, J shed 5 bases, and the junction held 7 bases outside the gene matches. CDR3 length equals 15 residues. Germline CDR1 and CDR2: SGDLS and YYNGEE. The CDR3 DNA reads as TGTGCCAGCAGCGATTGGGACAGGGGAGGATATGGCTACACCTTC. It codes for CASSDWDRGGYGYTF.

This clonotype was seen just once. The V and J genes are TRBV5-1 and TRBJ2-3; D is unresolved. The CDR3 has 14 amino acids. Trimming stripped 3 bases from V and 5 bases from J, with 13 bases between. Germline CDR1 reads SGHRS; CDR2 reads YFSETQ. CDR3 nucleotides: TGCGCCAGCAGCTCCTCTTCGACGGTAGATACGCAGTATTTT. Amino acids: CASSSSSTVDTQYF.

A few counts support this clonotype. The V gene is TRBV5-1, the J gene TRBJ2-3; TRBD2 matches at 10 bases. Germline-derived CDR1 and CDR2 are SGHRS and YFSETQ. CDR3 size: 17 residues. V shed 2 bases, J shed 9 bases, and the junction held 15 bases outside the gene matches. In DNA form, the CDR3 reads TGCGCCAGCAGCTTAACTGGGGCTAGCGGGGGCCCAAGGACGCAGTATTTT. Encoded protein: CASSLTGASGGPRTQYF.

This rearrangement joins TRBV9 to TRBJ2-1; D gene ambiguous. The CDR3 runs to 14 residues. Per the germline V gene, CDR1 is SGDLS and CDR2 is YYNGEE. V was shortened by 0 bases and J by 5 bases, with 9 bases between the two germline ends. In DNA form, the CDR3 reads TGTGCCAGCAGCGTAGGTGGTGAAAACAATGAGCAGTTCTTC. Its translation: CASSVGGENNEQFF.

V usage is TRBV2 and J usage is TRBJ1-5; a possible D gene is TRBD1 (5 bases). V was clipped by 3 bases and J by 6 bases, with 12 bases between them. The CDR3 loop spans 14 amino acids. CDR1 is SNHLY, CDR2 FYNNEI, per germline. The CDR3 DNA reads as TGTGCCAGCAGTGACCCGTGGGGGGTTCAGCCCCAGCATTTT. It encodes CASSDPWGVQPQHF.

The V call is TRBV10-3, the J call TRBJ1-5; no firm D call. The CDR3 spans 14 residues. In germline, CDR1 is ENHRY, CDR2 SYGVKD. V was clipped by 2 bases and J by 7 bases, with 12 bases between them. The chain's CDR3 is CAISEGPPAQPQHF. CDR3 coding DNA: TGTGCCATCAGTGAGGGACCCCCAGCACAGCCCCAGCATTTT.